Reported below is one T cell receptor beta chain. Participants, roughly 18 to 89 years old, spanned 25 or so US areas. Using immunoSEQ multiplex PCR, the repertoire was profiled, and TCRdb retains in-frame clones only, with some absent. There are fewer than 500,000 clones in the sample; 75% to 90% occur only once, and roughly 1.1% lies in the top ten. This entry belongs to a study of blood T cell repertoires in COVID-19. Across the whole study: Acute-phase and convalescent COVID-19 samples originated in the United States, Italy and Spain. PBMCs, B-cell-depleted T cells, or T cells provided the cDNA or gDNA that made up the material.

The CDR3 has 14 amino acids. Between the trimmed V and J ends, which lost 4 bases and 0 bases, there was a span of 8 bases. CDR1 and CDR2 (germline): SGHDT, YYEEEE. V and J are TRBV5-6 and TRBJ1-3; no firm D call. The receptor comes from a man aged 25-45 years who had recovered from COVID-19. Sequenced sample: PBMCs or T cells enriched from blood (not recorded which). The CDR3 reads CASSAEDSGNTIYF. The CDR3, as DNA: TGTGCCAGCAGCGCGGAGGACTCTGGAAACACCATATATTTT.